What follows is one T cell receptor (beta chain) and its context. TCRdb's table, derived via immunoSEQ multiplex PCR, lists solely in-frame clones and lacks some. This table holds over 150,000 clones, 94% found once. This sample is drawn from a study of control samples from healthy donors and cancer patients. The CDR3 is 14 residues long. CDR1 KGHSH and CDR2 LQKENI come from the germline V gene. V dropped 1 base and J dropped 9 bases, with 14 bases sitting between them. V gene TRBV18 combines with J gene TRBJ2-3; either TRBD1 or TRBD2 may supply D (7 bases each). Sequenced sample: blood. The source of this sequence is a man between 40 and 49 years old in good health. CDR3 in DNA: TGTGCCAGCTCACCACTCGACAGGGAGGGGACGCAGTATTTT. As protein: CASSPLDREGTQYF.